Reported below is one T cell receptor (beta chain). Its antigen is undetermined. The sample belongs to a study of PD-1 blockade in classical Hodgkin lymphoma. Across the whole study: Patients were treated with nivolumab at 3 mg/kg, and this was given intravenously every 2 weeks. General study findings and limits: TCR diversity in CD4+, not CD8+, cells rose significantly by C4D1. Relative to healthy donors, newly diagnosed patients reportedly had lower baseline TCR diversity, which was reported as lower still in relapsed/refractory patients.

This sample's time point: cycle 4 day 1 (C4D1), after 5 to 7 weeks of nivolumab. Exposure to brentuximab vedotin varied, and each patient had relapsed following autologous stem cell transplantation. It was by magnetic negative selection that CD4+ T cells were purified from thawed PBMCs. CDR1 and CDR2 from the germline V gene are SGHNT and YYREEE (reference sequence). Trimming left V 0 bases short and J 8 bases short, with 9 bases between. This CDR3 is 13 amino acids long. Profiling relied on immunoSEQ multiplex PCR, and the TCRdb table lists in-frame clones only, not all of them. The sample lists 25,000 to 35,000 clones; around 85% were seen once.

The chain joins TRBV5-4 to TRBJ2-1, with D maybe TRBD1 (5 bases). The TCR was taken from a human donor with classical Hodgkin lymphoma. The sample was CD4+ T cells from blood, taken before the fourth cycle of nivolumab. The CDR3, as DNA: TGTGCCAGCAGCTTGGTAGGGGCGGATGAGCAGTTCTTC. As protein: CASSLVGADEQFF.